A single sample gave rise to the 19 T cell receptor beta chains below, sequenced in a study of STAT5B mutations in CD4+ large granular lymphocyte leukemia. The method was immunoSEQ multiplex PCR; TCRdb's version includes in-frame clones alone and lacks a portion of them. The repertoire consists of approximately 32,000 clones, with around 89% occurring once and the leading ten covering approximately 1%. Sequenced: CD4+ T cells from blood buffy coats. The origin of the receptors is a human donor in good health.

The rearrangement links TRBV27 to TRBJ1-2; D is uncertain. The CDR3 covers 14 residues. Per the germline V gene, CDR1 is MNHEY and CDR2 is SMNVEV (reference sequence). Between the trimmed V and J ends, which lost 10 bases and 1 base, there was a span of 16 bases. The CDR3 sequence is CATASTSLNYGYTF. CDR3 DNA: TGTGCCACCGCCTCCACATCCCTTAACTATGGCTACACCTTC.

The chain employs TRBV4-1 and TRBJ2-2; D could derive from TRBD1 or TRBD2 (5 bases each). V was clipped by 2 bases and J by 8 bases, with 18 bases between them. CDR1 is MGHRA and CDR2 is YSYEKL in the germline V gene. The CDR3 length is 16 residues. The CDR3 DNA reads as TGCGCCAGCAGCCAACCGTCAGGGAGAGAACGGGGGGAGCTGTTTTTT. Amino acid sequence: CASSQPSGRERGELFF.

The gene calls are TRBV4-3 and TRBJ2-5; 7 bases fit TRBD1. The CDR3 runs 15 residues. The germline CDR1 and CDR2 sequences are LGHNA and YSLEER. V shed 2 bases and J 4 bases; nucleotides not matched to a gene: 7. In DNA, the CDR3 is TGCGCCAGCAGCCAAAACCCGGGACAGTTAGAGACCCAGTACTTC. Translated: CASSQNPGQLETQYF.

This chain links TRBV7-6 with TRBJ2-5; no clear D gene. Looked up from germline, CDR1 is SGHVS and CDR2 is FNYEAQ. CDR3 length: 13 residues. Trimming stripped 1 base from V and 1 base from J, with 4 bases between. The CDR3 reads CASSLDPQETQYF. The CDR3 DNA reads as TGTGCCAGCAGCTTAGACCCCCAAGAGACCCAGTACTTC.

This clone was detected only once. V usage is TRBV11-3 and J usage is TRBJ2-4; 7 positions agree with TRBD1. V lost 2 bases, J lost 6 bases, and 7 bases stayed unmatched. CDR1 and CDR2 from the germline V gene are SGHNT and YENEEA. The CDR3 length is 15 residues. The CDR3 region has the DNA TGTGCCAGCAGCTTAATGTCCCCAGGGGGAAACATTCAGTACTTC. Protein sequence: CASSLMSPGGNIQYF.

CDR3 in DNA: TGTGCCAGCAGATACCTGAGGGGAGGCCTCCGCACAGGCACGCAGTATTTT. It codes for CASRYLRGGLRTGTQYF. This chain connects TRBV5-6 to TRBJ2-3, with a possible D match to TRBD2 (6 bases). CDR3 size: 17 residues. The ends were cut back, 5 bases at V and 9 bases at J, with 28 bases in the middle. Germline values: CDR1 SGHDT, CDR2 YYEEEE.

This clone occurred a few times. The chain has TRBV5-4 and TRBJ1-5, with 7 bases fitting TRBD1. Germline CDR1 is SGHNT and CDR2 is YYREEE (reference sequence). V shed 5 bases, J shed 7 bases, and the junction held 9 bases outside the gene matches. This CDR3 comprises 14 residues. The CDR3 nucleotides read TGTGCCAGCAGGCCCGATCCAGGGGGGCAGCCCCAGCATTTT. The encoded protein is CASRPDPGGQPQHF.

V gene TRBV5-4 combines with J gene TRBJ2-1; unclear D gene. This CDR3 is built from 13 residues. Germline assignment: CDR1 SGHNT and CDR2 YYREEE (reference sequence). Trimming shortened V by 3 bases and J by 6 bases, and 10 bases separated the two germline ends. DNA for the CDR3: TGTGCCAGCAGCTCACTACCGGGCAATGAGCAGTTCTTC. The encoded protein is CASSSLPGNEQFF.

The V gene is TRBV6-5, the J gene TRBJ2-7; maybe TRBD2 (5 bases). This CDR3 contains 16 residues. Trimming removed 0 bases at V and 2 bases at J, with 14 bases between. CDR1 and CDR2 (germline): MNHEY, SVGAGI. The CDR3 nucleotides are TGTGCCAGCAGTTACTCGAGGGCAGGAATGGCCTACGAGCAGTACTTC. This codes for CASSYSRAGMAYEQYF.

V gene TRBV6-1 combines with J gene TRBJ2-7; D gene unclear. Germline V lookup: CDR1 MNHNS, CDR2 SASEGT. The V and J ends lost 7 bases and 2 bases respectively, with 6 bases between them. The CDR3 covers 11 residues. Here the CDR3 DNA reads TGTGCCAGCACGGTTGCCTACGAGCAGTACTTC. This sequence encodes CASTVAYEQYF.

The chain is built from TRBV4-1 and TRBJ1-1; no clear D gene. Deletions cut 2 bases from V and 11 bases from J, with 18 bases between. In germline, CDR1 is MGHRA, CDR2 YSYEKL. This CDR3 has 14 residues. The CDR3 bases are TGCGCCAGCAGCCAAAGGGAGGAGAAGGTAGTGGCTTTCTTT. Its protein is CASSQREEKVVAFF.

The V gene is TRBV2, the J gene TRBJ1-3, with unresolved D. The CDR3 is 14 amino acids. In germline, CDR1 is SNHLY, CDR2 FYNNEI. V was trimmed by 3 bases and J by 0 bases, leaving 6 bases between them. Here the CDR3 DNA reads TGTGCCAGCAGTGATCCCCCCTCTGGAAACACCATATATTTT. Protein sequence: CASSDPPSGNTIYF.

V gene TRBV7-9 combines with J gene TRBJ2-1; D might be TRBD2 (7 bases). This CDR3 contains 15 residues. Trimming took off 4 bases at V and 7 bases at J, with 17 bases between the two ends. The V gene's germline CDR1 is SEHNR and CDR2 FQNEAQ (reference sequence). CDR3 DNA sequence: TGTGCCAGCAGCTCCGAGGGGGGGCTATGGAATGAGCAGTTCTTC. This translates into CASSSEGGLWNEQFF.

V is TRBV11-2 and J is TRBJ2-5, with 14 bases aligning to TRBD2. This CDR3 contains 18 residues. The V and J ends lost 1 base and 0 bases, in that order; junction bases with no gene match: 4. CDR1 is SGHAT and CDR2 is FQNNGV in the germline V gene. DNA of the CDR3: TGTGCCAGCAGCTTAGGACGACTAGCGGGGGGGGACCAAGAGACCCAGTACTTC. This gives the protein CASSLGRLAGGDQETQYF.

The chain employs TRBV4-1 and TRBJ1-1; 9 bases match TRBD1. Germline V CDR1 and CDR2: MGHRA, YSYEKL. The length of the CDR3 is 16 residues. The J segment lost 1 base and the V segment lost 2 bases, leaving 5 bases of the junction unmatched. The CDR3: CASSQFIQGANTEAFF. The CDR3 DNA sequence: TGCGCCAGCAGCCAATTTATACAGGGGGCGAACACTGAAGCTTTCTTT.

This clone was seen just once. The gene calls are TRBV7-2 and TRBJ2-1; no clear D gene. Germline CDR1 SGHTA, CDR2 FQGNSA. V was pared by 5 bases and J by 5 bases, with 4 bases between. The length of the CDR3 is 11 residues. CDR3 DNA sequence: TGTGCCAGCAGCGCCCACAATGAGCAGTTCTTC. Translation gives CASSAHNEQFF.

The chain couples TRBV7-9 to TRBJ1-2; the D is unclear. Germline V gene sequence: CDR1 SEHNR, CDR2 FQNEAQ (reference sequence). V lost 1 base and J lost 8, with 8 bases in between. CDR3 length equals 12 residues. CDR3 region: CASSLDFVGYTF. In nucleotides, the CDR3 is TGTGCCAGCAGCTTAGATTTTGTGGGCTACACCTTC. Based on the CDR3 plus reference TRBV7-9 and TRBJ1-2, the full variable domain is DTGVSQNPRHKITKRGQNVTFRCDPISEHNRLYWYRQTLGQGPEFLTYFQNEAQLEKSRLLSDRFSAERPKGSFSTLEIQRTEQGDSAMYLCASSLDFVGYTFGSGTRLTVV.

CDR3 bases: TGTGCCAGCTCACTCTTACTAGCGTCTCAGGACGAGCAGTACTTC. The encoded protein is CASSLLLASQDEQYF. V usage is TRBV18 and J usage is TRBJ2-7; TRBD2 matches 7 bases. With V trimmed by 4 bases and J by 5 bases, 11 bases remained unmatched. Looked up from germline, CDR1 is KGHSH and CDR2 is LQKENI. The CDR3 runs 15 residues. Complete variable domain (other parts from reference TRBV18 and TRBJ2-7): NAGVMQNPRHLVRRRGQEARLRCSPMKGHSHVYWYRQLPEEGLKFMVYLQKENIIDESGMPKERFSAEFPKEGPSILRIQQVVRGDSAAYFCASSLLLASQDEQYFGPGTRLTVT.

This clone was recorded once. The chain recombines TRBV28 with TRBJ1-5; perhaps TRBD1 as D (6 bases). CDR1 is MDHEN and CDR2 is SYDVKM in the germline V gene. This CDR3 is built from 14 residues. V was cut by 3 bases and J by 4 bases, with 10 bases left in between. The CDR3 bases are TGTGCCAGCAGTTTCCCGCAGGGGAATCAGCCCCAGCATTTT. Protein: CASSFPQGNQPQHF.